This T cell receptor (beta chain) is from a study of T cells in narcolepsy. Study-level findings and limits: Blood of same and different patients, but not healthy controls, reportedly held recurring autoreactive clonotypes. In some patient and control memory CD4+ samples, autoreactive clones were absent.

Between the trimmed V and J ends, which lost 4 bases and 2 bases, there was a span of 6 bases. In germline, CDR1 is SNHLY, CDR2 FYNNEI. This CDR3 is built from 13 residues. With respect to this clone: Its antigen is currently unknown.

Libraries were prepared by immunoSEQ multiplex PCR; TCRdb keeps only in-frame clonotypes and omits some of them. The table records under 30,000 clones, approximately 80% of them present only once. This receptor was taken from a human donor with narcolepsy. Input material: CD45RA- memory CD4+ T cells from PBMCs. This chain joins TRBV2 and TRBJ1-5; D gene ambiguous. The DNA of the CDR3 is TGTGCCAGCAGTGGGACGGGCAATCAGCCCCAGCATTTT. Translation gives CASSGTGNQPQHF.